The TCR beta chain under discussion was sequenced for a study of cytomegalovirus exposure and HLA in healthy donors. General observations from the study: Previously analyzed data showed that most TCR beta V segments were productive at a frequency of about 90% or about 30%.

The PCR ran on 60 Vbeta and 13 Jbeta primers. Only in-frame clones appear in the TCRdb table, and some are missing; sequencing was by immunoSEQ multiplex PCR. The sample records about 93,000 clones, 55% to 70% being singletons. This clone was observed a few times. What it binds is not known. Germline V gives CDR1 SGHDN, CDR2 FVKESK. Deletions cut 1 base from V and 2 bases from J, with 5 bases between. CDR3 length equals 13 residues. This sequence originates from a boy aged 5 to 17 in good health and CMV-seropositive. The rearrangement links TRBV14 to TRBJ1-2; no clear D. Sequencing was done on a sample of PBMCs. DNA for the CDR3: TGTGCCAGCAGCCAAGCCGGGAACTATGGCTACACCTTC. This encodes CASSQAGNYGYTF.